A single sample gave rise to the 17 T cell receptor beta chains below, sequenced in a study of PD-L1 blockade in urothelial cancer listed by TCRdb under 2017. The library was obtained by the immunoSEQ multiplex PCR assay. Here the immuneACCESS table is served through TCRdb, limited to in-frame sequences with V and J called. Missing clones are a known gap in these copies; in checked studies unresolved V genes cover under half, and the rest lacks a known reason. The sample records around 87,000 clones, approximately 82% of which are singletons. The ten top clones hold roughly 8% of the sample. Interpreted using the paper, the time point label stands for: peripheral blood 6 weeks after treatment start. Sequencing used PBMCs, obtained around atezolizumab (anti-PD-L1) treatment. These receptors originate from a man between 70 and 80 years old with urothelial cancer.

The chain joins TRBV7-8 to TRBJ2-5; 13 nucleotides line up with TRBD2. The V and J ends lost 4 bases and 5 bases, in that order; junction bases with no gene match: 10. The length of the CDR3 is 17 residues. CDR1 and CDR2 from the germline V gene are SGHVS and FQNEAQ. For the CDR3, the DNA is TGTGCCAGCAGCTCACCCGGACTAGCGGGAGCGAGGGAGACCCAGTACTTC. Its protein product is CASSSPGLAGARETQYF.

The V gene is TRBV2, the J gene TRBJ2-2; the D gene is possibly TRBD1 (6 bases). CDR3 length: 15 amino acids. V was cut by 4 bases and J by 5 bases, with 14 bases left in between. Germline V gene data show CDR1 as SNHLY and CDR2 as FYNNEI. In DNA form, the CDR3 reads TGTGCCAGCAGTGGCGGCAGGGGTTCGACCGGGGAGCTGTTTTTT. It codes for CASSGGRGSTGELFF.

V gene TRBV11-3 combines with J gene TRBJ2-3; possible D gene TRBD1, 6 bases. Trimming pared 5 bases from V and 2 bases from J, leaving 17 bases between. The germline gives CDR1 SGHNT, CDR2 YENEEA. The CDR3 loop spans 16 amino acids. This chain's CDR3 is CASSLQGLGYTDTQYF. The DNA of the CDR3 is TGTGCCAGCAGCCTACAGGGTTTAGGGTACACAGATACGCAGTATTTT.

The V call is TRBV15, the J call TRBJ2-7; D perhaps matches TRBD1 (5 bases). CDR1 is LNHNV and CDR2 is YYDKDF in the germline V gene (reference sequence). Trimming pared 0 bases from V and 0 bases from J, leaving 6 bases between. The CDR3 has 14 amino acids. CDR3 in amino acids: CATSREGVSYEQYF. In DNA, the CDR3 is TGTGCCACCAGCAGAGAAGGGGTCTCCTACGAGCAGTACTTC.

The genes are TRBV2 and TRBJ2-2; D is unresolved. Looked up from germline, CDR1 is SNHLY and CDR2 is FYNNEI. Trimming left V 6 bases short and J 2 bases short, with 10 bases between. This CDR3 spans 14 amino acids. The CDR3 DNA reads TGTGCCAGCAGCCGCTACGTAAACACCGGGGAGCTGTTTTTT. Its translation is CASSRYVNTGELFF.

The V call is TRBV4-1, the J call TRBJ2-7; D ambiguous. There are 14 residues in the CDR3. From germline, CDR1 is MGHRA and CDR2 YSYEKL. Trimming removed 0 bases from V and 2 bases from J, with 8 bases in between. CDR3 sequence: CASSQDGGTYEQYF. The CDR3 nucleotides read TGCGCCAGCAGCCAAGATGGCGGCACCTACGAGCAGTACTTC.

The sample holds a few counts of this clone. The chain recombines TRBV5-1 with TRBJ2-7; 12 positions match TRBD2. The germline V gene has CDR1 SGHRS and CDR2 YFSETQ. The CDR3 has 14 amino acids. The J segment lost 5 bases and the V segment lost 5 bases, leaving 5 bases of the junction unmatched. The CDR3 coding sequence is TGCGCCAGCAGTCCCGGGACTAGCGGGCACGAGCAGTACTTC. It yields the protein CASSPGTSGHEQYF.

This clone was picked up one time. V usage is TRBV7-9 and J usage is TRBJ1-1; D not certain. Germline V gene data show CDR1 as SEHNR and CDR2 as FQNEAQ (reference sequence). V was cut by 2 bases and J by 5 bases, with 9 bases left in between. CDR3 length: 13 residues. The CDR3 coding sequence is TGTGCCAGCAGCTTATCAGCAGGAACTGAAGCTTTCTTT. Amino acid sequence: CASSLSAGTEAFF. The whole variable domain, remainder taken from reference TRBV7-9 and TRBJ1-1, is DTGVSQNPRHKITKRGQNVTFRCDPISEHNRLYWYRQTLGQGPEFLTYFQNEAQLEKSRLLSDRFSAERPKGSFSTLEIQRTEQGDSAMYLCASSLSAGTEAFFGQGTRLTVV.

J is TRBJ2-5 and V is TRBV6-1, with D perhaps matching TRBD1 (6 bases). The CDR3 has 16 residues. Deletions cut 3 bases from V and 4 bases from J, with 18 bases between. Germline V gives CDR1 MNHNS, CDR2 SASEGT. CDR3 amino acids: CASSEFRGGFGETQYF. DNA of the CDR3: TGTGCCAGCAGTGAGTTCAGGGGTGGGTTTGGAGAGACCCAGTACTTC.

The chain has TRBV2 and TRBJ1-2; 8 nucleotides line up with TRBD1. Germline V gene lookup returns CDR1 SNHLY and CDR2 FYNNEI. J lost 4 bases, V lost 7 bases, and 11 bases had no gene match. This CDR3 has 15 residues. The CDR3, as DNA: TGTGCCAGCATACCTGGACAGGGAAGGGGCTATGGCTACACCTTC. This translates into CASIPGQGRGYGYTF.

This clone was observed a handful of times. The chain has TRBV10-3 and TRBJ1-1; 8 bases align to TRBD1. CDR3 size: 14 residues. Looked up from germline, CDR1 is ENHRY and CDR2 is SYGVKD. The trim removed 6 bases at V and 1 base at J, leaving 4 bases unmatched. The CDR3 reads CAIRQDRGNTEAFF. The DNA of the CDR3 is TGTGCCATCAGGCAAGACAGGGGGAACACTGAAGCTTTCTTT.

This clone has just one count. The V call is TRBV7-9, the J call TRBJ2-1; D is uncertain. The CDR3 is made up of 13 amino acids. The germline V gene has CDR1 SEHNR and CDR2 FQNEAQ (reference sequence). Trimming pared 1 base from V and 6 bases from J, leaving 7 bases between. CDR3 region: CASSLVAFNEQFF. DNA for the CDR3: TGTGCCAGCAGCTTAGTAGCTTTCAATGAGCAGTTCTTC.

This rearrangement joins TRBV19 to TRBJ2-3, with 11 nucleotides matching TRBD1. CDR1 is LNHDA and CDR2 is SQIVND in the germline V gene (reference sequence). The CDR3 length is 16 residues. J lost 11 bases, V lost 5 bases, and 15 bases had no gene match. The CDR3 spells CASSPRGRGDRGVQYF. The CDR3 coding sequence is TGTGCCAGTAGTCCCAGGGGGCGAGGGGACAGGGGGGTGCAGTATTTT.

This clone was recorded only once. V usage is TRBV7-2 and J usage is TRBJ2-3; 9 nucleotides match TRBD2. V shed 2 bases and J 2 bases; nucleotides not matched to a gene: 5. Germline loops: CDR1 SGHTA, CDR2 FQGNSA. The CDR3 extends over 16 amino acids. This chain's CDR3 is CASSLLPSGNTDTQYF. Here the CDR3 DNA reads TGTGCCAGCAGCTTATTGCCTAGCGGGAACACAGATACGCAGTATTTT.

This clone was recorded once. CDR3: CASNQGRTDTQYF. The CDR3, as DNA: TGTGCCAGCAACCAGGGGCGAACAGATACGCAGTATTTT. The chain recombines TRBV7-9 with TRBJ2-3; perhaps TRBD1 as D (6 bases). The CDR3 runs to 13 residues. Germline V gives CDR1 SEHNR, CDR2 FQNEAQ (reference sequence). The V end was cut by 7 bases, the J end by 3 bases, with 11 bases between.

The CDR3 sequence is CASSLAGTGLYEQYF. The CDR3, as DNA: TGCGCCAGCAGCTTGGCCGGGACAGGACTCTACGAGCAGTACTTC. This chain uses TRBV5-1 with TRBJ2-7; the match to TRBD1 covers 8 bases. Germline V gene lookup returns CDR1 SGHRS and CDR2 YFSETQ. Germline trimming cut 0 bases from V and 3 bases from J; bases unmatched to any gene: 5. CDR3 length: 15 amino acids.

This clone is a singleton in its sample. The CDR3 spells CASSQLPRDTQETQYF. In DNA, the CDR3 is TGCGCCAGCAGCCAACTTCCCCGGGACACACAAGAGACCCAGTACTTC. This sequence joins TRBV4-1 and TRBJ2-5; D is perhaps TRBD1 (6 bases). V gave up 2 bases and J gave up 2 bases, with 15 bases separating them. Germline V gene data show CDR1 as MGHRA and CDR2 as YSYEKL. This CDR3 region has 16 residues.